This section outlines one T cell receptor (beta chain) sequence together with its context. Sequencing was performed with immunoSEQ multiplex PCR; in TCRdb, only in-frame clones are kept and a portion is missing. Here the sample spans 100,000 or so clones, about 81% being singletons. This specimen belongs to a study of blood T cell repertoires in COVID-19. Looking at the study overall: Samples representing acute and convalescent COVID-19 were sourced from the United States, Italy and Spain.

Trimming pared 3 bases from V and 3 bases from J, leaving 16 bases between. CDR3 length: 16 residues. Per germline, CDR1 SGDLS and CDR2 YYNGEE. Sample: peripheral blood. This TCR was sampled from a human donor in a cohort sampled during active COVID-19. The genes are TRBV9 and TRBJ2-1; D possibly corresponds to TRBD1 (6 bases). CDR3 protein: CASSASGQTNYNEQFF. CDR3 DNA: TGTGCCAGCAGCGCGTCCGGACAGACTAACTACAATGAGCAGTTCTTC.